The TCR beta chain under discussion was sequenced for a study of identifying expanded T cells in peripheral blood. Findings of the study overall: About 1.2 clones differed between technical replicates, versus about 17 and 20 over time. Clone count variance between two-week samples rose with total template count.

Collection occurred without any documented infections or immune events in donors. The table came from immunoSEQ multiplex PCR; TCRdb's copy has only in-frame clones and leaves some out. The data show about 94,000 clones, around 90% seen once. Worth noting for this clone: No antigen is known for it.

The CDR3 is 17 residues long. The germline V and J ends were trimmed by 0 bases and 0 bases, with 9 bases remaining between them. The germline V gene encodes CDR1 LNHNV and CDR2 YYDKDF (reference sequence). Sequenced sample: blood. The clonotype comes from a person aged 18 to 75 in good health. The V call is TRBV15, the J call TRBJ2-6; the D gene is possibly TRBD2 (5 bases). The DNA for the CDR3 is TGTGCCACCAGCAGAGATGGCCGGGGCTCTGGGGCCAACGTCCTGACTTTC. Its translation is CATSRDGRGSGANVLTF.